This T cell receptor (beta chain) appears in the sequencing data of a study of tumor-infiltrating lymphocytes in oesophageal squamous cell carcinoma (dated by TCRdb to about 2016). The library was generated by PCR. Sequencing took place on an Illumina HiSeq 2000. The public reads were reprocessed in TCRdb via fastp at Q25 and MiXCR, keeping in-frame beta chains. Identical CDR3 protein sequences are pooled into one entry, listed with their most common genes and DNA. For this sample there are around 26,000 distinct CDR3 sequences; around 40% appear just once. The ten largest clones represent around a quarter of the sample. This clonotype was counted only a few times. Its antigen remains undetermined. No base-level quality is on record; no much larger clone is a single base apart. Looking up the germline V gene (reference sequence) yields CDR1 LGHDT and CDR2 YNNKEL. V is reduced by 3 bases and J by 10 bases, leaving a spacing of 10 bases between them. CDR3 length: 12 amino acids, cysteine to phenylalanine. Of all the DNA, just the CDR3 is kept, 36 bases in frame from base 1.

This clonotype was obtained from a male donor with esophageal squamous cell carcinoma. The chain links TRBV3-1 with TRBJ2-1; the best D guess is TRBD2, with 6 bases matching. The sequenced sample was esophageal tumor tissue. The CDR3 protein: CASSHGRGEQFF. In nucleotide form, the sequence is TGTGCCAGCAGCCACGGCCGGGGGGAGCAGTTCTTC.